This record looks at one T cell receptor beta chain sequence and its context. Its specificity is not known. A minimum of 7 million PBMCs was isolated per sample. This sample stems from a study of blood T cells in healthy people across ages. The authors ran a second PCR of roughly 6 to 11 cycles using a sample-barcoded 5' primer and a J-beta primer mix. Each cDNA molecule was tagged by a template-switch adaptor with 12 random nucleotides. TCRdb recomputed calls from the 5' RACE reads with MiXCR, one row per CDR3 protein. Here the sample spans about 380,000 distinct CDR3 sequences, about 55% being singletons. CDR1 and CDR2 from the germline V gene are KGHDR and SFDVKD. This CDR3 has 17 amino acids. V lost 3 bases, J lost 11 bases, and 27 bases lay in between. Study-level points and caveats: Long-lived donors carried more naive CD4+ cells and greater diversity than aged donors.

The chain has TRBV24-1 and TRBJ2-5; D is possibly TRBD2 (6 bases). Specimen: blood. This receptor was identified in a man aged 60-69 years in good health. The CDR3 region has the DNA TGTGCCACCAGTGATGCCCCCCCCCGGGGGATAGACAATGAGCAGTACTTC. The encoded protein is CATSDAPPRGIDNEQYF.